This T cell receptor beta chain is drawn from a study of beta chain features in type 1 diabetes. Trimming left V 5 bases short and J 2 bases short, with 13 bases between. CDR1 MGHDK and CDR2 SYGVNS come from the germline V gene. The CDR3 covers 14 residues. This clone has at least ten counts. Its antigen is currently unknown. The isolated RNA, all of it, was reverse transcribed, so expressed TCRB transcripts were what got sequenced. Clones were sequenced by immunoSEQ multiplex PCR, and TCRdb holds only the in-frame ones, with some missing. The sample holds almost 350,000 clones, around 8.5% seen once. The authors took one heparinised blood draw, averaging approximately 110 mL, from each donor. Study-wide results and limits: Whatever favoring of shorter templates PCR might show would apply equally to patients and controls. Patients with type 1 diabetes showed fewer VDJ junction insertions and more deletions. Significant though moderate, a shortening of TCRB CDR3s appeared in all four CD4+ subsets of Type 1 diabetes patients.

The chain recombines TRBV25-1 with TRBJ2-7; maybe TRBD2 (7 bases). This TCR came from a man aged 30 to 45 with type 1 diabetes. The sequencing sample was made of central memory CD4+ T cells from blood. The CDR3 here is CASSRAGAAYEQYF. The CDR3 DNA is TGTGCCAGCAGTAGGGCGGGGGCGGCCTACGAGCAGTACTTC.